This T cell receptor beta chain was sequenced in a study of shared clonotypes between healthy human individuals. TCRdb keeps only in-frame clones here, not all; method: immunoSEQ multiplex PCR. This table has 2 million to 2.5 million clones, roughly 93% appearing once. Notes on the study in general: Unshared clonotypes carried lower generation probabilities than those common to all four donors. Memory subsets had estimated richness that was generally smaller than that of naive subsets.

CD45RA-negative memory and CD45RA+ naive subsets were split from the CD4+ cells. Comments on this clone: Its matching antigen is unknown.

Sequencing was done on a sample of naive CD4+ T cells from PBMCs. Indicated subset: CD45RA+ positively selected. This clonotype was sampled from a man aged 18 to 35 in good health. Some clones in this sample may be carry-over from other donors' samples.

The chain's CDR3 is CSAVWWPEAFF. CDR3 coding DNA: TGCAGTGCTGTCTGGTGGCCTGAAGCTTTCTTT. The rearrangement links TRBV20-1 to TRBJ1-1, with D unresolved. CDR1 is DFQATT and CDR2 is SNEGSKA in the germline V gene (reference sequence). This CDR3 spans 11 amino acids. V lost 5 bases, J lost 6 bases, and 10 bases lay in between.